This record covers a single T cell receptor (beta chain). From germline, CDR1 is MNHNS and CDR2 SASEGT. V was pared by 1 base and J by 2 bases, with 5 bases of the junction left unmatched. The CDR3 spans 16 residues. The data were taken from a study of beta chain features in type 1 diabetes. Expressed TCRB transcripts were sequenced because the isolated RNA had all been reverse transcribed beforehand. Stem cell-like memory T cell samples averaged about 1.01 million immunoSEQ reads each. Profiling relied on immunoSEQ multiplex PCR, and the TCRdb table lists in-frame clones only, not all of them. Here the sample spans about 16,000 clones, 55% being singletons.

The material sequenced was stem cell memory CD4+ T cells from blood. The chain has TRBV6-1 and TRBJ1-1; 9 bases map to TRBD1. The clonotype comes from a woman between 18 and 29 years old in good health. CDR3 sequence reads: CASSEVWGQGNTEAFF. CDR3 bases: TGTGCCAGCAGTGAAGTTTGGGGACAGGGCAACACTGAAGCTTTCTTT.